These 19 T cell receptor beta chains originate from one sample sequenced in a study of T-cell reconstitution after alpha-beta-depleted transplantation in children. Unique molecular identifiers were incorporated during preparation of the TCRbeta library. TCRdb itself ran the PCR reads through MiXCR, one entry per CDR3 protein. The data show some 240,000 distinct CDR3 sequences, 9.7% seen once. The input for sequencing was PBMCs from the stem cell graft donor, taken from the stem cell graft. Source of these receptors: a human donor who donated a stem cell graft to a child with SCID.

This clonotype was seen repeatedly, ten times or more. The rearrangement joins TRBV4-3 to TRBJ1-2; weak D call: TRBD1 (5 bases). The CDR3 sequence is 15 residues long. The germline V and J ends were trimmed by 4 bases and 6 bases, with 18 bases remaining between them. Germline V gives CDR1 LGHNA, CDR2 YSLEER. The CDR3 region is CASSPYPSGVDGYTF. The CDR3, as DNA: TGCGCCAGCAGCCCCTATCCGTCGGGGGTCGATGGCTACACCTTC.

This chain uses TRBV6-2 or TRBV6-3 with TRBJ2-2; D perhaps matches TRBD2 (6 bases). Trimming left V 0 bases short and J 3 bases short, with 11 bases between. The CDR3 covers 16 residues. The germline V gene encodes CDR1 MNHEY and CDR2 SVGEGT. This CDR3 reads CASSYSRDSYTGELFF. The CDR3 bases are TGTGCCAGCAGTTACTCTCGGGACTCCTACACCGGGGAGCTGTTTTTT.

This clonotype has a count of ten or more. The genes are TRBV6-5 and TRBJ1-5, with D possibly TRBD1 on 5 matching bases. V shed 2 bases and J shed 4 bases, with 12 bases lying between them. Germline lookup yields CDR1 MNHEY and CDR2 SVGAGI. The CDR3 has 15 residues. CDR3 DNA sequence: TGTGCCAGCAGTTACCCTCAGGGTCGTAATCAGCCCCAGCATTTT. It codes for CASSYPQGRNQPQHF.

The chain has TRBV5-1 and TRBJ1-2; D call uncertain. V lost 4 bases and J 2 bases, leaving 15 bases between the germline ends. This CDR3 has 15 amino acids. Germline CDR1 is SGHRS and CDR2 is YFSETQ. The CDR3 spells CASSLTPTENYGYTF. The CDR3 coding sequence is TGCGCCAGCAGCCTAACTCCGACGGAGAACTATGGCTACACCTTC.

There are a few counts of this clonotype. V and J are TRBV5-1 and TRBJ2-7; D is perhaps TRBD1 (6 bases). The CDR3 loop spans 14 amino acids. Germline CDR1 is SGHRS and CDR2 is YFSETQ. Trimming left V 4 bases short and J 5 bases short, with 16 bases between. CDR3 sequence reads: CASSPAGVVDEQYF. DNA for the CDR3: TGCGCCAGCAGCCCAGCAGGGGTCGTGGACGAGCAGTACTTC.

This clonotype was found a few times. The rearrangement joins TRBV20-1 to TRBJ1-1; D gene unclear. V lost 1 base and J lost 1, with 10 bases in between. The germline gives CDR1 DFQATT, CDR2 SNEGSKA (reference sequence). The length of the CDR3 is 14 residues. In DNA form, the CDR3 reads TGCAGTGCTAGAGGGGGTACGGGGAACACTGAAGCTTTCTTT. Its translation is CSARGGTGNTEAFF.

The chain uses TRBV20-1 and TRBJ2-3; D may match TRBD1 or TRBD2 (7 bases each). The V gene's germline CDR1 is DFQATT and CDR2 SNEGSKA (reference sequence). The length of the CDR3 is 13 residues. Deletions cut 7 bases from V and 6 bases from J, with 17 bases between. CDR3 in amino acids: CSVTGTAGDTQYF. As DNA, the CDR3 is TGCAGTGTTACCGGGACAGCGGGGGATACGCAGTATTTT.

This clonotype occurred many times. The CDR3 spells CASSLVGPVSYEQYF. In DNA, the CDR3 is TGTGCCAGCAGCTTAGTTGGACCCGTCTCCTACGAGCAGTACTTC. The chain couples TRBV7-2 to TRBJ2-7; D is uncertain. The V and J ends lost 1 base and 0 bases respectively, with 10 bases between them. The CDR3 is 15 amino acids. Per the germline V gene, CDR1 is SGHTA and CDR2 is FQGNSA.

This clonotype was detected a few times. The chain couples TRBV24-1 to TRBJ2-1, with D possibly TRBD1 on 6 matching bases. This CDR3 is built from 16 residues. V lost 5 bases to trimming and J lost 5 bases, with 18 bases between them. Germline CDR1 is KGHDR and CDR2 is SFDVKD. CDR3 residues: CATSGQRGSGDNEQFF. CDR3 DNA sequence: TGTGCCACCAGTGGTCAGCGCGGGTCAGGGGACAATGAGCAGTTCTTC.

This clonotype was seen many times. J is TRBJ2-3 and V is TRBV5-1; no reliable D call. From germline, CDR1 is SGHRS and CDR2 YFSETQ. Between the trimmed V and J ends, which lost 4 bases and 0 bases, there was a span of 12 bases. The CDR3 is 15 amino acids. The CDR3 reads CASSGSSASTDTQYF. CDR3 DNA: TGCGCCAGCAGCGGCTCCAGTGCTAGCACAGATACGCAGTATTTT.

In its sample, this clonotype was seen many times. This chain joins TRBV20-1 and TRBJ2-3, with TRBD2 matching over 10 bases. The CDR3 extends over 15 amino acids. V lost 3 bases to trimming and J lost 6 bases; unmatched junction nucleotides: 9. CDR1 is DFQATT, CDR2 SNEGSKA, per germline (reference sequence). CDR3 sequence (DNA): TGCAGTGCTAGCCCCCCCAGCGGGGGGGTGGATACGCAGTATTTT. Encoded protein: CSASPPSGGVDTQYF.

The rearrangement uses TRBV28 and TRBJ1-5; unclear D gene. Trimming took off 6 bases at V and 4 bases at J, with 10 bases between the two ends. In germline, CDR1 is MDHEN, CDR2 SYDVKM. The CDR3 spans 13 residues. DNA for the CDR3: TGTGCCAGCAGCCTCTTCGGGAATCAGCCCCAGCATTTT. Protein sequence: CASSLFGNQPQHF.

This clonotype was observed at least ten times. V and J are TRBV20-1 and TRBJ1-5; D is unclear. Between the trimmed V and J ends, which lost 2 bases and 5 bases, there was a span of 19 bases. Germline V CDR1 and CDR2: DFQATT, SNEGSKA (reference sequence). The CDR3 length is 16 residues. The CDR3 DNA reads as TGCAGTGCTAGATCCATAATTGTGCCGACTGATCAGCCCCAGCATTTT. Protein product: CSARSIIVPTDQPQHF.

In this sample, this clonotype turned up many times. The chain joins TRBV28 to TRBJ1-1; TRBD1 matches 11 bases. The germline CDR1 and CDR2 sequences are MDHEN and SYDVKM. The ends lost 0 bases at V and 0 bases at J; junction bases unmatched: 3. CDR3 length equals 17 residues. The DNA of the CDR3 is TGTGCCAGCAGTTTATGGGGACAGGGGGACTTGAACACTGAAGCTTTCTTT. Protein product: CASSLWGQGDLNTEAFF.

The sample holds many counts of this clonotype. J is TRBJ2-3 and V is TRBV29-1; 14 bases map to TRBD2. J lost 10 bases, V lost 8 bases, and 11 bases had no gene match. Germline values: CDR1 SQVTM, CDR2 ANQGSEA. The CDR3 length is 14 residues. In DNA form, the CDR3 reads TGCAGCTCTTCGGGACTAGCGGGGGTCCCCGCGCAGTATTTT. Its protein is CSSSGLAGVPAQYF.

This clonotype was picked up many times. The gene calls are TRBV7-2 and TRBJ2-7, with a tentative D call TRBD2 (6 bases). CDR1 is SGHTA and CDR2 is FQGNSA in the germline V gene. Trimming cost V 3 bases and J 0 bases, with 12 bases left between them. The CDR3 has 15 residues. The CDR3 sequence: CASSFIGLNSYEQYF. The CDR3 bases are TGTGCCAGCAGCTTCATCGGACTAAACTCCTACGAGCAGTACTTC.

Comment on this clonotype: This may be a read error, as it is one base from a much larger clone. The CDR3 nucleotides are TGTGCCAGCAGCTCCCCACAGGGAAGTGAGCAGTACTTC. Translating it yields CASSSPQGSEQYF. This chain joins TRBV7-6 and TRBJ2-7; D perhaps matches TRBD1 (6 bases). The germline V gene has CDR1 SGHVS and CDR2 FNYEAQ. Trimming took off 4 bases at V and 7 bases at J, with 14 bases between the two ends. The CDR3 runs to 13 residues.

The table lists this clonotype with many counts. The V call is TRBV28, the J call TRBJ2-5; 15 positions agree with TRBD2. The V segment lost 5 bases and the J segment 2 bases; nucleotides outside the gene matches: 3. This CDR3 spans 16 amino acids. Germline V lookup: CDR1 MDHEN, CDR2 SYDVKM. CDR3 DNA sequence: TGTGCCAGCAGTATGGGACTAGCGGGGGGACAAGAGACCCAGTACTTC. Translating it yields CASSMGLAGGQETQYF.

CDR3 DNA sequence: TGCGCCAGCAGCTACGAGGGATCCTACAATGAGCAGTTCTTC. It specifies CASSYEGSYNEQFF. The chain is built from TRBV5-1 and TRBJ2-1, with D tentatively TRBD2 (5 bases). Germline-derived CDR1 and CDR2 are SGHRS and YFSETQ. CDR3 length: 14 amino acids. Between the trimmed V and J ends, which lost 3 bases and 1 base, there was a span of 8 bases.